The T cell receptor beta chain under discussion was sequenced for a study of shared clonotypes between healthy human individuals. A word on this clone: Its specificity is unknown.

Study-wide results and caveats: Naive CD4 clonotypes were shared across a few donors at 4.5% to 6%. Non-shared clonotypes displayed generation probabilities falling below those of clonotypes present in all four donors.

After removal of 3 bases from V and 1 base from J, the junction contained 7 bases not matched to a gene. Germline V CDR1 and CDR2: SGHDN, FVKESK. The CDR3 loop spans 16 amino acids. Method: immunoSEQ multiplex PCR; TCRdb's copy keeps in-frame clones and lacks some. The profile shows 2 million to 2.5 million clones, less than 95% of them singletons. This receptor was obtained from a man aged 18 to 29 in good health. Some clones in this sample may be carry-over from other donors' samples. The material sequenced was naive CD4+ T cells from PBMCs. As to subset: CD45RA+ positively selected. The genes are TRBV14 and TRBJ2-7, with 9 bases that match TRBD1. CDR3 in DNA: TGTGCCAGCAGCCACCTACCCGGGACAGGGTCCTACGAGCAGTACTTC. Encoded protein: CASSHLPGTGSYEQYF. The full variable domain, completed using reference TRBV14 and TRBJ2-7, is EAGVTQFPSHSVIEKGQTVTLRCDPISGHDNLYWYRRVMGKEIKFLLHFVKESKQDESGMPNNRFLAERTGGTYSTLKVQPAELEDSGVYFCASSHLPGTGSYEQYFGPGTRLTVT.